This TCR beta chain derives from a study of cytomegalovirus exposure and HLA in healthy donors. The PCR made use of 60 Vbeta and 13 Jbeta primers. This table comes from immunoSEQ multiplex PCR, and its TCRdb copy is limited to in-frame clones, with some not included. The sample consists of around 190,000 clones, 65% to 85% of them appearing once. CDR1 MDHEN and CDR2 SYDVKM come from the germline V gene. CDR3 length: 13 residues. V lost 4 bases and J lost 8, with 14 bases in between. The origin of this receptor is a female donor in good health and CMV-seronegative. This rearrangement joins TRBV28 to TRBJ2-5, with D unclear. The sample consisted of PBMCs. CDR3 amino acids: CASSSIKRLTQYF. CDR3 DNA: TGTGCCAGCAGTTCCATTAAAAGACTCACCCAGTACTTC.